This T cell receptor beta chain was documented in a study of cytomegalovirus exposure and HLA in healthy donors. In the PCR, 60 Vbeta and 13 Jbeta primers were used. The assay was immunoSEQ multiplex PCR, and TCRdb's table has in-frame clones only and misses some. The sample lists roughly 38,000 clones; roughly 90% were seen once. The germline V gene encodes CDR1 MDHEN and CDR2 SYDVKM. The CDR3 consists of 14 residues. V was pared by 6 bases and J by 1 base, with 12 bases between. The sequence derives from a woman aged 18-29 years in good health and CMV-seronegative. The source material was PBMCs. The chain employs TRBV28 and TRBJ1-1, with unresolved D. The CDR3 coding sequence is TGTGCCAGCAGCCCCGGGAGGAGGAACACTGAAGCTTTCTTT. Translating it yields CASSPGRRNTEAFF. Full variable domain (outside the CDR3, taken from reference TRBV28 and TRBJ1-1): DVKVTQSSRYLVKRTGEKVFLECVQDMDHENMFWYRQDPGLGLRLIYFSYDVKMKEKGDIPEGYSVSREKKERFSLILESASTNQTSMYLCASSPGRRNTEAFFGQGTRLTVV.